These T cell receptor beta chains were read from a single sample in a study of blood T cell repertoires in COVID-19. TCRdb's table, derived via immunoSEQ multiplex PCR, lists solely in-frame clones and lacks some. This table has hundreds of thousands of clones, 86% appearing once. The sequencing sample was made of PBMCs or T cells enriched from blood (not recorded which). These receptors all stem from a middle-aged man who had recovered from COVID-19. The CDR3 runs from the conserved cysteine through the conserved F or W. D genes are given only for firm matches. Not all rows give a size; the values are once, few, many and, for expanded clones, a class.

D: NA; J: TRBJ2-3; length: 16; V: TRBV28; size: NA; DNA: TGTGCCAGCAGCTCGGCTGGATCTGTGGGCCGGGATACGCAGTATTTT; CDR3: CASSSAGSVGRDTQYF
D: NA; J: TRBJ1-1; length: 15; V: TRBV3-1/TRBV3-2; size: NA; DNA: TGTGCCAGCAGCCAAGGAGAGATCTTACCCCCTGAAGCTTTCTTT; CDR3: CASSQGEILPPEAFF
D: NA; J: TRBJ1-3; length: 15; V: TRBV5-4; size: NA; DNA: TGTGCCAGCAGCTCAGGCGGGGCCTCTGGAAACACCATATATTTT; CDR3: CASSSGGASGNTIYF
D: TRBD1; J: TRBJ1-2; length: 14; V: TRBV4-3; size: NA; DNA: TGCGCCAGCAGCCTCGCCGGGACAGGGGGAGGCTACACCTTC; CDR3: CASSLAGTGGGYTF
D: NA; J: TRBJ2-1; length: 16; V: TRBV24-1; size: NA; DNA: TGTGCCACCAGTGACGAAGCCTTTCAGGGGAACAATGAGCAGTTCTTC; CDR3: CATSDEAFQGNNEQFF
D: TRBD2; J: TRBJ2-1; length: 14; V: TRBV30; size: NA; DNA: TGTGCCTGGACCCCCGGAACTAGCGGTTTAAGGGTGCTCTTC; CDR3: CAWTPGTSGLRVLF
D: NA; J: TRBJ2-3; length: 15; V: TRBV5-1; size: NA; DNA: TGCGCCAGCAGTCTGGAGGGGCGGGCCACAGATACGCAGTATTTT; CDR3: CASSLEGRATDTQYF
D: NA; J: TRBJ2-7; length: 15; V: TRBV7-6; size: NA; DNA: TGTGCCAGCAGTCACCCAGGCAGGGGATACTACGAGCAGTACTTC; CDR3: CASSHPGRGYYEQYF
D: TRBD2; J: TRBJ2-7; length: 15; V: TRBV11-2; size: once; DNA: TGTGCCAGCAGCAAGGGACTAGCTGCGACCTACGAGCAGTACTTC; CDR3: CASSKGLAATYEQYF
D: TRBD1; J: TRBJ1-4; length: 14; V: TRBV4-1; size: NA; DNA: TGCGCCAGCAGCCAACAGGGGGCGGATGAAAAACTGTTTTTT; CDR3: CASSQQGADEKLFF
D: NA; J: TRBJ2-5; length: 13; V: TRBV7-2; size: NA; DNA: TGTGCCAGCAGCTTAGCAAACGGGGAGACCCAGTACTTC; CDR3: CASSLANGETQYF
D: NA; J: TRBJ1-2; length: 14; V: TRBV3-1/TRBV3-2; size: many; DNA: TGTGCCAGCAGCCTGGGGGGACCCAACTATGGCTACACCTTC; CDR3: CASSLGGPNYGYTF
D: NA; J: TRBJ2-7; length: 14; V: TRBV27; size: NA; DNA: TGTGCCAGCAGTTTGACAGGAGGTTTCTACGAGCAGTACTTC; CDR3: CASSLTGGFYEQYF
D: TRBD1; J: TRBJ1-2; length: 15; V: TRBV7-2; size: NA; DNA: TGTGCCACATCATCCGGGACAGGGGGCTCCTATGGCTACACCTTC; CDR3: CATSSGTGGSYGYTF
D: TRBD1; J: TRBJ1-2; length: 16; V: TRBV19; size: NA; DNA: TGTGCCAGTATGTTACAGGGGGCCGCTCGTGGCTATGGCTACACCTTC; CDR3: CASMLQGAARGYGYTF
D: NA; J: TRBJ1-1; length: 14; V: TRBV7-9; size: NA; DNA: TGTGCCAGCAGCTTTCCAGGGATGACGTCTGAAGCTTTCTTT; CDR3: CASSFPGMTSEAFF
D: NA; J: TRBJ1-4; length: 16; V: TRBV5-1; size: NA; DNA: TGCGCCAGCAGCTTGGAGACAGGTGCAACTAATGAAAAACTGTTTTTT; CDR3: CASSLETGATNEKLFF
D: NA; J: TRBJ2-7; length: 14; V: TRBV7-9; size: many; DNA: TGTGCCAGCATCGGAGCGGATCTCTTTGGGGAGCAGTACTTC; CDR3: CASIGADLFGEQYF
D: NA; J: TRBJ2-3; length: 15; V: TRBV11-3; size: NA; DNA: TGTGCCAGCAGCTTAGAAGGCAGGGGCACAGATACGCAGTATTTT; CDR3: CASSLEGRGTDTQYF
D: TRBD1; J: TRBJ1-2; length: 12; V: TRBV29-1; size: once; DNA: TGCAGCGTTGGGGACAGTAACTATGGCTACACCTTC; CDR3: CSVGDSNYGYTF
D: NA; J: TRBJ2-1; length: 14; V: TRBV5-4; size: NA; DNA: TGTGCCAGCAGCTTGGTTAGCTCCTACAATGAGCAGTTCTTC; CDR3: CASSLVSSYNEQFF
D: TRBD1; J: TRBJ1-1; length: 17; V: TRBV10-3; size: NA; DNA: TGTGCCATCAGTGAGCGACTCCGGGACAGTCGGAGAACTGAAGCTTTCTTT; CDR3: CAISERLRDSRRTEAFF
D: NA; J: TRBJ2-7; length: 15; V: TRBV9; size: NA; DNA: TGTGCCAGCAGCGTAGCTGAGGGGGTGGGCTACGAGCAGTACTTC; CDR3: CASSVAEGVGYEQYF
D: TRBD2; J: TRBJ2-5; length: 14; V: TRBV29-1; size: NA; DNA: TGCAGCGTTGATCCTTGGCGGGGGCAAGAGACCCAGTACTTC; CDR3: CSVDPWRGQETQYF
D: TRBD1; J: TRBJ2-5; length: 13; V: TRBV27; size: NA; DNA: TGTGCCAGTGCAGGGGGTGGGCCGGGGACCCAGTACTTC; CDR3: CASAGGGPGTQYF
D: TRBD2; J: TRBJ2-1; length: 14; V: TRBV5-1; size: NA; DNA: TGCGCCAGCAGATCCGGACTAGATTACAATGAGCAGTTCTTC; CDR3: CASRSGLDYNEQFF
D: TRBD1; J: TRBJ1-1; length: 17; V: TRBV7-9; size: NA; DNA: TGTGCCAGCAGATCGGGACAGGGGTTTTGGGTGAACACTGAAGCTTTCTTT; CDR3: CASRSGQGFWVNTEAFF
D: NA; J: TRBJ2-5; length: 14; V: TRBV7-9; size: once; DNA: TGTGCCAGCAGCTTAGGGGGCAGGGCGGAGACCCAGTACTTC; CDR3: CASSLGGRAETQYF